The T cell receptor beta chain under discussion was sequenced for a study of breast tumors, draining lymph nodes, adjacent tissues. TCRdb redid the calling of the multiplex PCR reads with MiXCR, one entry per CDR3 protein. This table holds approximately 300,000 distinct CDR3 sequences, roughly 30% found once. Germline CDR1 reads MNHEY; CDR2 reads SVGAGI. V was clipped by 5 bases and J by 8 bases; unmatched bases: 13. The CDR3 is 16 residues long. Breast cancer patients provided tissue from their axillary draining lymph nodes. On this clonotype itself: A single base separates this from a much larger clone, so it may be a read error.

The sample comprised axillary lymph node tissue. The chain is built from TRBV6-5 and TRBJ2-1, with 9 bases identical to TRBD2. The source is a female donor with breast cancer. Some clones in this sample may be carry-over from other donors' samples. The CDR3 sequence: CASSRGGAGGRYEQFF. The CDR3 DNA follows: TGTGCCAGCAGTCGGGGAGGTGCGGGAGGGCGGTATGAGCAGTTCTTC.